This T cell receptor (beta chain) comes out of a study of cytomegalovirus exposure and HLA in healthy donors. V dropped 1 base and J dropped 2; count of bases not matched to a gene: 8. The CDR3 is 17 residues long. Germline V gene lookup returns CDR1 SGHNT and CDR2 YYREEE (reference sequence). Regarding the study as a whole: Sequencing depth across donors, presence/absence analyses assumed, was roughly uniform.

Amplification used 60 Vbeta primers and 13 Jbeta primers. Profiling relied on immunoSEQ multiplex PCR, and the TCRdb table lists in-frame clones only, not all of them. The table shows 150,000 or so clones, with 78% occurring only once. In regard to this clone: Its antigen is currently unknown.

This sequence was found in a woman in her forties or fifties in good health and CMV-seropositive. The sequenced material came from PBMCs. The chain joins TRBV5-4 to TRBJ1-5; 8 bases fit TRBD1. For the CDR3, the DNA is TGTGCCAGCAGCTTGTGGACAGGGTCGGGAGGCAATCAGCCCCAGCATTTT. This encodes CASSLWTGSGGNQPQHF.